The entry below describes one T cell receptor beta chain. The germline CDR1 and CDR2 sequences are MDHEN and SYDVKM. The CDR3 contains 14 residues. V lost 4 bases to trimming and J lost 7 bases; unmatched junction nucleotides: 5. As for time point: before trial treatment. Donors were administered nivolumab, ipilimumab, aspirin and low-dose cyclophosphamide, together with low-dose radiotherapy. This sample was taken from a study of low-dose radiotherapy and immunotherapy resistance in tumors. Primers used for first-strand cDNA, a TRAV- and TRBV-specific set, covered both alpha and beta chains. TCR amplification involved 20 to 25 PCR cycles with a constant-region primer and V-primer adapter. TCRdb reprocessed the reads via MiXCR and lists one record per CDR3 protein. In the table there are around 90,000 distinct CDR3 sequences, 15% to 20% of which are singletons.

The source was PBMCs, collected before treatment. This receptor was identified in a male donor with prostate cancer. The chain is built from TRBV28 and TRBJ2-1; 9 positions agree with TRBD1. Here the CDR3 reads CASSSTGGRNEQFF. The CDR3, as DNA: TGTGCCAGCAGTTCAACAGGGGGCCGGAATGAGCAGTTCTTC.